This entry lists 7 T cell receptor beta chains sequenced from one sample in a study of T-cell reconstitution after alpha-beta-depleted transplantation in children. Unique molecular identifiers were incorporated into the prepared TCRbeta library. TCRdb redid the calling of the PCR reads with MiXCR, one entry per CDR3 protein. In the table there are some 600,000 distinct CDR3 sequences, about an eighth of which are singletons. This sample comprised PBMCs, mostly from graft donor cells, obtained 360 days after TCRalphabeta/CD19-depleted stem cell transplant. The receptors were gathered from a male patient aged 10 to 17 who had a stem cell transplant for acute myeloid leukemia, so the T cells may come from the graft donor.

This clonotype appeared a few times. The chain uses TRBV6-5 and TRBJ2-7; D perhaps matches TRBD1 (6 bases). The CDR3 has 17 residues. The V end was cut by 7 bases, the J end by 4 bases, with 26 bases between. The germline gives CDR1 MNHEY, CDR2 SVGAGI. CDR3 sequence reads: CASTNNFWGRLTYEQYF. In DNA form, the CDR3 reads TGTGCCAGCACTAATAATTTTTGGGGGCGCCTTACTTACGAGCAGTACTTC.

The table lists this clonotype with many counts. V gene TRBV15 combines with J gene TRBJ2-3; TRBD2 matches 9 bases. The germline V gene encodes CDR1 LNHNV and CDR2 YYDKDF (reference sequence). Trimming removed 5 bases from V and 7 bases from J; junction bases left unmatched: 13. This CDR3 spans 16 amino acids. In nucleotides, the CDR3 is TGTGCCACCAGCGTGGCTAGCGGGAAGCTCGGGAATACGCAGTATTTT. This encodes CATSVASGKLGNTQYF.

The J gene is TRBJ2-1, the V gene TRBV19, with a tentative D call TRBD1 (6 bases). The germline V gene has CDR1 LNHDA and CDR2 SQIVND (reference sequence). V was trimmed by 10 bases and J by 4 bases, leaving 14 bases between them. The CDR3 has 13 residues. CDR3 region: CATEGEWYNEQFF. CDR3 nucleotide sequence: TGTGCCACCGAGGGGGAGTGGTACAATGAGCAGTTCTTC. Looking up the rest from reference TRBV19 and TRBJ2-1 gives the full variable domain: DGGITQSPKYLFRKEGQNVTLSCEQNLNHDAMYWYRQDPGQGLRLIYYSQIVNDFQKGDIAEGYSVSREKKESFPLTVTSAQKNPTAFYLCATEGEWYNEQFFGPGTRLTVL.

There are a few counts of this clonotype. This rearrangement joins TRBV7-2 to TRBJ2-7; TRBD2 matches at 7 bases. J was trimmed by 1 base and V by 1 base; bases with no gene match: 4. Germline V gives CDR1 SGHTA, CDR2 FQGNSA. The CDR3 spans 15 residues. The CDR3 region is CASSLELGGSYEQYF. CDR3 DNA: TGTGCCAGCAGCTTAGAGCTGGGGGGGTCCTACGAGCAGTACTTC. The variable domain in full, with the rest retrieved from reference TRBV7-2 and TRBJ2-7, is GAGVSQSPSNKVTEKGKDVELRCDPISGHTALYWYRQSLGQGLEFLIYFQGNSAPDKSGLPSDRFSAERTGGSVSTLTIQRTQQEDSAVYLCASSLELGGSYEQYFGPGTRLTVT.

This clonotype has more than one count but fewer than ten. The chain joins TRBV25-1 to TRBJ2-3; unclear D gene. Germline values: CDR1 MGHDK, CDR2 SYGVNS. This CDR3 region has 11 residues. V lost 10 bases and J 5 bases, leaving 10 bases between the germline ends. CDR3 nucleotides: TGTGCCACCTCCTCGGGAGATACGCAGTATTTT. Translation: CATSSGDTQYF.

Concerning this clonotype: A clone one base away is much larger, so this may be a read error. The genes are TRBV7-2 and TRBJ2-4, with D uncertain. The CDR3 loop spans 11 amino acids. Looked up from germline, CDR1 is SGHTA and CDR2 is FQGNSA. Trimming took 5 bases from V and 4 from J, leaving 3 bases between them. CDR3 residues: CASSEKNIQYF. The CDR3 DNA is TGTGCCAGCAGCGAAAAAAACATTCAGTACTTC.

The sample holds many counts of this clonotype. V gene TRBV12-3 or TRBV12-4 combines with J gene TRBJ2-1; D unresolved. Trimming took off 7 bases at V and 2 bases at J, with 12 bases between the two ends. The CDR3 consists of 14 residues. The CDR3 is CASTPGEPYNEQFF. In DNA form, the CDR3 reads TGTGCCAGCACCCCTGGAGAGCCCTACAATGAGCAGTTCTTC.